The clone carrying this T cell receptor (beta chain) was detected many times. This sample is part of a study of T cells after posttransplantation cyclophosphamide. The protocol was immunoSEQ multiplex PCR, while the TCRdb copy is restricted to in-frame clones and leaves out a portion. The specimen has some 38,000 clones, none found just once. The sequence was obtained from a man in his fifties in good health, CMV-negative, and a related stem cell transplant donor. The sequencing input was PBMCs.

CDR3 DNA sequence: TGTGCCAGCAGTCTCGAGGCTGGAAACACCATATATTTT. As protein: CASSLEAGNTIYF. J is TRBJ1-3 and V is TRBV2, with D hard to call. Deletions cut 5 bases from V and 2 bases from J, with 7 bases between. The CDR3 spans 13 residues. Germline values: CDR1 SNHLY, CDR2 FYNNEI.